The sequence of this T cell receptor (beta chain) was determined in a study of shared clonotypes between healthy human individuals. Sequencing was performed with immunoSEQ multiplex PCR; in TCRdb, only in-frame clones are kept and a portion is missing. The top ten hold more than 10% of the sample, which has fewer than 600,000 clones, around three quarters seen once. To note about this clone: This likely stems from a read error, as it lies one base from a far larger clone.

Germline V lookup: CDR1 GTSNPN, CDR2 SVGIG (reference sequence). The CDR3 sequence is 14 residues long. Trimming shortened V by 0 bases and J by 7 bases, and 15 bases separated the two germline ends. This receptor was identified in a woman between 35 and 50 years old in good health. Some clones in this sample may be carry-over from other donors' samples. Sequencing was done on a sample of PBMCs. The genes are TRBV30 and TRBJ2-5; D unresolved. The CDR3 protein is CAWSVIGNLWTQYF. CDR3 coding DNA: TGTGCCTGGAGTGTAATCGGCAACCTTTGGACCCAGTACTTC.